The rows below give T cell receptor beta chains drawn from one sample of a study of T cells in tumors after PD-1 blockade. The protocol was immunoSEQ multiplex PCR, while the TCRdb copy is restricted to in-frame clones and leaves out a portion. The sample lists more than 45,000 clones, 70% to 85% seen once, with roughly 9.4% in the top ten. The sequencing here drew on PBMCs, taken before anti-PD-1 therapy. These TCRs come from a human donor with advanced basal cell or squamous cell carcinoma (not recorded which). Both conserved end residues are part of each CDR3. Each record gives: CDR3 length, J gene, D gene, clone size, V gene, CDR3 DNA, CDR3 protein. D genes are given only for firm matches. For some rows the clone size is stated as once, few or many, or as a class when expanded; others skip it.

14 TRBJ1-5 - - TRBV10-2 TGCGCCAGCAGTGTGGGGGGGGGCAATCAGCCCCAGCATTTT CASSVGGGNQPQHF
15 TRBJ1-6 TRBD1 - TRBV6-5 TGTGCCAGCAGACGAGACAGGGGCTATCTTTCACCCCTCCACTTT CASRRDRGYLSPLHF
19 TRBJ2-5 TRBD2 - TRBV11-3 TGTGCCAGCAGCTTAGATCCGTGGACTAGCACCCGGGTTCGAGAGACCCAGTACTTC CASSLDPWTSTRVRETQYF
13 TRBJ2-2 - - TRBV7-6 TGTGCCAGCAGCTTAACTACGACCGGGGAGCTGTTTTTT CASSLTTTGELFF
13 TRBJ1-2 - - TRBV6-5 TGTGCCAGCAGTTACGGGGGGGTGCGGGGCTACACCTTC CASSYGGVRGYTF
15 TRBJ2-1 - - TRBV27 TGTGCCAGCACCCTCACGTTCTTACGGAGGAATGAGCAGTTCTTC CASTLTFLRRNEQFF
13 TRBJ1-1 - - TRBV19 TGTGCCAGTACCGATGGGTGGAACACTGAAGCTTTCTTT CASTDGWNTEAFF
12 TRBJ2-7 - - TRBV15 TGTGCCACCAGCAGTCACAAGGGCGAGCAGTACTTC CATSSHKGEQYF
13 TRBJ2-3 - - TRBV2 TGTGCCAGCAGTTCCGATAGCACAGATACGCAGTATTTT CASSSDSTDTQYF
13 TRBJ1-1 - - TRBV29-1 TGCAGCGTCCCGAGGGAGGGTAACACTGAAGCTTTCTTT CSVPREGNTEAFF
14 TRBJ2-1 - once TRBV29-1 TGCAGCGTCCGTTTAGCGGTACGGGACAATGAGCAGTTCTTC CSVRLAVRDNEQFF
14 TRBJ2-1 TRBD2 few TRBV27 TGTGCCAGCAGTTTACACCCTAGCGGCAATGAGCAGTTCTTC CASSLHPSGNEQFF
19 TRBJ1-1 TRBD1 few TRBV28 TGTGCCAGCAGTTTATTGGTGGGACAGGGGGATTCAATGAACACTGAAGCTTTCTTT CASSLLVGQGDSMNTEAFF
14 TRBJ1-6 - - TRBV11-3 TGTGCCAGCAGCTTAGATTGGAGCGATTCACCCCTCCACTTT CASSLDWSDSPLHF
12 TRBJ2-3 - - TRBV3-1/TRBV3-2 TGTGCCAGCAGCCATCGGGTTGATACGCAGTATTTT CASSHRVDTQYF
14 TRBJ2-5 - - TRBV28 TGTGCCAGCAAACCGACAGGCCCCCGAGAGACCCAGTACTTC CASKPTGPRETQYF
15 TRBJ1-4 - - TRBV7-9 TGTGCCAGCAGCTTAGGGGCTGCAACTAATGAAAAACTGTTTTTT CASSLGAATNEKLFF
16 TRBJ2-7 TRBD2 - TRBV11-1 TGTGCCAGCAGCGCCCGTGTGGAAGCGGGAGGGTACGAGCAGTACTTC CASSARVEAGGYEQYF
16 TRBJ2-3 TRBD2 - TRBV7-2 TGTGCCAGCAGCCCTCCTAGCGGGAGCCTCAGAGATACGCAGTATTTT CASSPPSGSLRDTQYF
15 TRBJ2-1 - - TRBV6-4 TGTGCCAGCAGTGACCATAATAGGGCCTTGGGTGAGCAGTTCTTC CASSDHNRALGEQFF
14 TRBJ1-4 TRBD1 few TRBV5-1 TGCGCCAGCAGCATCGGACAGGGCCATGAAAAACTGTTTTTT CASSIGQGHEKLFF
13 TRBJ1-1 - - TRBV2 TGTGCCAGCAGTGTCGCGGTGAACACTGAAGCTTTCTTT CASSVAVNTEAFF
18 TRBJ1-1 - few TRBV6-1 TGTGCCAGCAGTGACCCCCCGTCCCTGAGGTGGAGGAACACTGAAGCTTTCTTT CASSDPPSLRWRNTEAFF
13 TRBJ2-5 - - TRBV9 TGTGCCAGCAGCGTAGATCAGGAAGAGACCCAGTACTTC CASSVDQEETQYF
14 TRBJ1-1 - - TRBV13 TGTGCCAGCAGCTTAGGGACACAGACAAATGAAGCTTTCTTT CASSLGTQTNEAFF
12 TRBJ2-7 - - TRBV20-1 TGCAGTGCTAGTCCGAGGGGGTCGGAGCAGTACTTC CSASPRGSEQYF
13 TRBJ2-7 - - TRBV5-6 TGTGCCAGCAGCTGGGGCAGATCCTACGAGCAGTACTTC CASSWGRSYEQYF
13 TRBJ2-3 - - TRBV6-5 TGTGCCAGCAGTTGGAGGGGGACAGATACGCAGTATTTT CASSWRGTDTQYF
17 TRBJ2-3 TRBD2 - TRBV24-1 TGTGCCACCAGTGACCTTCATAAAGCGGGATCAACGGATACGCAGTATTTT CATSDLHKAGSTDTQYF
12 TRBJ1-2 - - TRBV15 TGTGCCACCAGTAGAAATGACTATGGCTACACCTTC CATSRNDYGYTF
14 TRBJ2-1 TRBD1 - TRBV5-1 TGCGCCTCGACGTCTGGGACAGGGTTTGGTGAGCAGTTCTTC CASTSGTGFGEQFF
14 TRBJ2-1 TRBD1 once TRBV7-2 TGTGCCAGCACCCCAGGGGGATTGGGCAATGAGCAGTTCTTC CASTPGGLGNEQFF
14 TRBJ1-3 - - TRBV5-1 TGCGCCAGCAGCTTGACAGGAATTGGAAACACCATATATTTT CASSLTGIGNTIYF
16 TRBJ2-5 TRBD1 - TRBV23-1 TGCGCCAGCAGTCACCGGGACAGTAAACCACAAGAGACCCAGTACTTC CASSHRDSKPQETQYF
16 TRBJ2-7 TRBD2 - TRBV9 TGTGCCAGCAGCTTCGGACTAGCGGGAGTGGGTTACGAGCAGTACTTC CASSFGLAGVGYEQYF
15 TRBJ2-1 - - TRBV7-2 TGTGCCAGCAGCTTAGAGGGGGGGGACTACAATGAGCAGTTCTTC CASSLEGGDYNEQFF
13 TRBJ1-4 - - TRBV5-6 TGTGCCAGCGCCGGGGGACCTCATGAAAAACTGTTTTTT CASAGGPHEKLFF
12 TRBJ1-3 - - TRBV15 TGTGCCACCAGCAGGCAGTTAGGCCCCATGTATTTT CATSRQLGPMYF
14 TRBJ2-6 TRBD2 - TRBV2 TGTGCCAGCAGGGGGGGGGCTGGGGCCAACGTCCTGACTTTC CASRGGAGANVLTF
11 TRBJ2-5 - - TRBV6-5 TGTGCCAGCAGGACCTGGGAGACCCAGTACTTC CASRTWETQYF
15 TRBJ1-4 - - TRBV4-1 TGCGCCAGCAGCCTACAACAGGGATATAATGAAAAACTGTTTTTT CASSLQQGYNEKLFF